These T cell receptor beta chains were read from a single sample in a study of CD8+CD57+ T cells in acquired aplastic anemia. TCRdb used MiXCR to reprocess the reads, holding one entry per CDR3 protein. The table includes about 210,000 distinct CDR3 sequences, around 63% detected once. Sequencing was performed on sorted CD4+, CD8+, or CD8+CD57+ T cells (not recorded which) from PBMCs. Receptors were obtained from a human donor in good health. Both conserved end residues are part of each CDR3. The order of the fields is clone size, V gene, J gene, D gene, CDR3 protein, CDR3 DNA. The D gene is left open where the match is weak. A clone size is listed for some rows: how often the clone was seen (once, few, many), or a class if it is expanded.

size: .; V: TRBV15; J: TRBJ2-7; D: .; CDR3: CATSRAGYEQYF; DNA: TGTGCCACCAGCAGAGCGGGCTACGAGCAGTACTTC
size: .; V: TRBV15; J: TRBJ1-1; D: .; CDR3: CATSRAGFEAFF; DNA: TGTGCCACCAGCAGAGCTGGGTTTGAAGCTTTCTTT
size: .; V: TRBV7-2; J: TRBJ2-5; D: .; CDR3: CASSPPGQETQYF; DNA: TGTGCCAGCAGCCCCCCCGGCCAAGAGACCCAGTACTTC
size: .; V: TRBV13; J: TRBJ2-7; D: .; CDR3: CASSLSRTDYEQYF; DNA: TGTGCCAGCAGCTTATCCAGGACAGATTACGAGCAGTACTTC
size: many; V: TRBV7-9; J: TRBJ1-1; D: .; CDR3: CASSLVGRGETNTEAFF; DNA: TGTGCCAGCAGCTTAGTCGGCCGGGGGGAGACGAACACTGAAGCTTTCTTT
size: .; V: TRBV7-9; J: TRBJ1-1; D: .; CDR3: CASSLGGGYVEAFF; DNA: TGTGCCAGCAGCTTAGGCGGAGGGTACGTTGAAGCTTTCTTT
size: .; V: TRBV20-1; J: TRBJ2-3; D: .; CDR3: CSASASLATSTDTQYF; DNA: TGCAGTGCTAGCGCCTCCCTAGCGACTAGCACAGATACGCAGTATTTT
size: many; V: TRBV19; J: TRBJ2-7; D: TRBD2; CDR3: CASSIESGGSYEQYF; DNA: TGTGCCAGTAGTATAGAAAGCGGGGGGTCCTACGAGCAGTACTTC
size: many; V: TRBV7-9; J: TRBJ1-4; D: .; CDR3: CASSLYLQATNEKLFF; DNA: TGTGCCAGCAGCTTATATCTCCAGGCAACTAATGAAAAACTGTTTTTT
size: many; V: TRBV10-2; J: TRBJ1-2; D: .; CDR3: CASSDFTGSNYGYTF; DNA: TGCGCCAGCAGTGACTTCACAGGGTCCAACTATGGCTACACCTTC
size: many; V: TRBV6-5; J: TRBJ1-1; D: .; CDR3: CASSYTAGAEAFF; DNA: TGTGCCAGCAGTTATACGGCCGGCGCTGAAGCTTTCTTT
size: many; V: TRBV9; J: TRBJ1-6; D: TRBD1; CDR3: CASNPGQVNSPLHF; DNA: TGTGCCAGCAACCCCGGACAGGTGAATTCACCCCTCCACTTT
size: .; V: TRBV20-1; J: TRBJ2-1; D: .; CDR3: CSARDSGAAVGEQFF; DNA: TGCAGTGCTAGAGATTCTGGGGCAGCGGTGGGTGAGCAGTTCTTC
size: .; V: TRBV20-1; J: TRBJ2-1; D: .; CDR3: CSAREAGALDEQFF; DNA: TGCAGTGCTAGAGAGGCAGGGGCTCTGGATGAGCAGTTCTTC
size: many; V: TRBV14; J: TRBJ1-6; D: .; CDR3: CASSQDPGVGSPLHF; DNA: TGTGCCAGCAGCCAAGATCCGGGGGTTGGATCACCCCTCCACTTT
size: .; V: TRBV10-3; J: TRBJ1-4; D: .; CDR3: CAIKDGATNEKLFF; DNA: TGTGCCATCAAGGACGGAGCAACTAATGAAAAACTGTTTTTT
size: many; V: TRBV19; J: TRBJ1-5; D: .; CDR3: CASEKDSLGGQPQHF; DNA: TGTGCCAGTGAAAAGGACAGCCTCGGAGGTCAGCCCCAGCATTTT
size: .; V: TRBV10-3; J: TRBJ1-5; D: TRBD1; CDR3: CAIGTGNQPQHF; DNA: TGTGCCATTGGGACAGGAAATCAGCCCCAGCATTTT
size: .; V: TRBV12-3/TRBV12-4; J: TRBJ2-3; D: .; CDR3: CASRNGGQEDTQYF; DNA: TGTGCCAGCAGAAACGGGGGCCAGGAAGATACGCAGTATTTT
size: .; V: TRBV7-6; J: TRBJ1-1; D: .; CDR3: CASSLAWNTEAFF; DNA: TGTGCCAGCAGCCTCGCCTGGAACACTGAAGCTTTCTTT
size: .; V: TRBV7-6; J: TRBJ2-1; D: TRBD2; CDR3: CASSLAISGRAYNEQFF; DNA: TGTGCCAGCAGCTTAGCCATTAGCGGGAGGGCCTACAATGAGCAGTTCTTC
size: few; V: TRBV7-3; J: TRBJ2-3; D: .; CDR3: CASSDGTDTQYF; DNA: TGTGCCAGCAGCGACGGCACAGATACGCAGTATTTT
size: .; V: TRBV10-3; J: TRBJ2-1; D: TRBD2; CDR3: CAISGGPLGLAYEQFF; DNA: TGTGCCATCAGTGGAGGACCTTTGGGACTAGCTTATGAGCAGTTCTTC
size: .; V: TRBV13; J: TRBJ1-6; D: .; CDR3: CASSELRELNSPLHF; DNA: TGTGCCAGCAGTGAACTTAGGGAACTTAATTCACCCCTCCACTTT
size: few; V: TRBV7-3; J: TRBJ2-3; D: .; CDR3: CASSLRGGWQLTDTQYF; DNA: TGTGCCAGCAGCTTAAGGGGTGGCTGGCAGCTCACAGATACGCAGTATTTT
size: .; V: TRBV5-1; J: TRBJ2-5; D: .; CDR3: CASSSTRLGETQYF; DNA: TGCGCCAGCAGCTCGACACGCCTAGGGGAGACCCAGTACTTC
size: .; V: TRBV20-1; J: TRBJ1-6; D: .; CDR3: CSAPGQASSYNSPLHF; DNA: TGCAGTGCTCCTGGGCAGGCGAGCTCCTATAATTCACCCCTCCACTTT
size: many; V: TRBV11-1; J: TRBJ2-7; D: .; CDR3: CASSLERGQSSYEQYF; DNA: TGTGCCAGCAGCTTAGAGAGGGGTCAAAGCTCCTACGAGCAGTACTTC
size: .; V: TRBV29-1; J: TRBJ2-7; D: TRBD2; CDR3: CSVEGAGGADEQYF; DNA: TGCAGCGTTGAAGGAGCGGGGGGGGCCGACGAGCAGTACTTC
size: .; V: TRBV20-1; J: TRBJ2-5; D: TRBD2; CDR3: CSANSSGHQETQYF; DNA: TGCAGTGCTAATTCTAGCGGACACCAAGAGACCCAGTACTTC
size: many; V: TRBV12-3/TRBV12-4; J: TRBJ1-1; D: .; CDR3: CASRTRGGATEAFF; DNA: TGTGCCAGCAGGACCCGGGGGGGTGCCACTGAAGCTTTCTTT
size: many; V: TRBV7-6; J: TRBJ2-1; D: TRBD1; CDR3: CASSPGQEVSEQFF; DNA: TGTGCCAGCAGCCCAGGACAGGAAGTTAGTGAGCAGTTCTTC
size: .; V: TRBV20-1; J: TRBJ2-1; D: .; CDR3: CSASGGGYNEQFF; DNA: TGCAGTGCTAGCGGGGGAGGATACAATGAGCAGTTCTTC
size: .; V: TRBV7-8; J: TRBJ1-2; D: TRBD1; CDR3: CASSYGQGDYGYTF; DNA: TGTGCCAGCAGCTACGGACAGGGAGACTATGGCTACACCTTC
size: .; V: TRBV24-1; J: TRBJ1-5; D: .; CDR3: CATNPGDSNQPQHF; DNA: TGTGCCACCAACCCCGGGGATAGCAATCAGCCCCAGCATTTT
size: .; V: TRBV25-1; J: TRBJ2-7; D: .; CDR3: CASSEIRGTYEQYF; DNA: TGTGCCAGCAGTGAAATAAGGGGGACCTACGAGCAGTACTTC